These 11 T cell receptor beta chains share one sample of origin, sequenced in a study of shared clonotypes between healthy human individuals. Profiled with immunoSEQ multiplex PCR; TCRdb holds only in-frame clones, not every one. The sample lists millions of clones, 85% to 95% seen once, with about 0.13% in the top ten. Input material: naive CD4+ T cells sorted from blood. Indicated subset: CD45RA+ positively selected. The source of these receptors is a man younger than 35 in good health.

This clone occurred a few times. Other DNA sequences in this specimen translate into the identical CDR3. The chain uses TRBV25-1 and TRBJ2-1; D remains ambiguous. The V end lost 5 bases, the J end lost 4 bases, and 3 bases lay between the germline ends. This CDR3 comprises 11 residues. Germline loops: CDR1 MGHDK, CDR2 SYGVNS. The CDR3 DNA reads TGTGCCAGCAGTCGTTACAATGAGCAGTTCTTC. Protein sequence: CASSRYNEQFF.

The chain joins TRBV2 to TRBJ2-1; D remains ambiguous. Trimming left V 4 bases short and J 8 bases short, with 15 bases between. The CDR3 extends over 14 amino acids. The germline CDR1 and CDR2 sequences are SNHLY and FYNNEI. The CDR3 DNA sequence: TGTGCCAGCAGTGTTAACCGAGGATTCGATGAGCAGTTCTTC. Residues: CASSVNRGFDEQFF. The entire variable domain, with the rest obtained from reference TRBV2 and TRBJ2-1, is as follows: EPEVTQTPSHQVTQMGQEVILRCVPISNHLYFYWYRQILGQKVEFLVSFYNNEISEKSEIFDDQFSVERPDGSNFTLKIRSTKLEDSAMYFCASSVNRGFDEQFFGPGTRLTVL.

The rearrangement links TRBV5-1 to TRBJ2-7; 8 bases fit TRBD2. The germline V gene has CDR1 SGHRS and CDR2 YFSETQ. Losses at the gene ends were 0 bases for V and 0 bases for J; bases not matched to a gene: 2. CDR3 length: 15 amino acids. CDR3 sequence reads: CASSLGAGDSYEQYF. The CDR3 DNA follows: TGCGCCAGCAGCTTGGGAGCGGGAGACTCCTACGAGCAGTACTTC.

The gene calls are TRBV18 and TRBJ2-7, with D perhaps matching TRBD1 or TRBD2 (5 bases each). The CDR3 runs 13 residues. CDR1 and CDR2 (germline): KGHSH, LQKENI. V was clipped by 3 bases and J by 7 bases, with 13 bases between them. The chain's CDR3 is CASSPHLRGEQYF. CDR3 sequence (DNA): TGTGCCAGCTCACCCCACCTGAGGGGAGAGCAGTACTTC.

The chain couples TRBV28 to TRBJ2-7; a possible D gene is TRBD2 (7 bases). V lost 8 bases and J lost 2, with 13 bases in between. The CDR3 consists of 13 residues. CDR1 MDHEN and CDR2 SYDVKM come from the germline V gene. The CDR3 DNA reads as TGTGCCAGCGCGGGGGCCCCTCCCTACGAGCAGTACTTC. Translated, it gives CASAGAPPYEQYF.

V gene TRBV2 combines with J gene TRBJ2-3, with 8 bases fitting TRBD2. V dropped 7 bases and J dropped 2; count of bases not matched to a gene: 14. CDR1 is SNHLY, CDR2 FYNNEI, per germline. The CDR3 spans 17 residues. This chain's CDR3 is CASNPGGRGGDTDTQYF. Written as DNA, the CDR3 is TGTGCCAGCAACCCCGGAGGTCGGGGGGGGGACACAGATACGCAGTATTTT.

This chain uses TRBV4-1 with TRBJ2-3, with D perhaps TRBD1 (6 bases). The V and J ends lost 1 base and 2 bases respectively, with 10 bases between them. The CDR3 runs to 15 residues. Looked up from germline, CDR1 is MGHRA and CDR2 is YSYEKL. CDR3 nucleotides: TGCGCCAGCAGCCAAGCGACAGGATTCACAGATACGCAGTATTTT. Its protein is CASSQATGFTDTQYF.

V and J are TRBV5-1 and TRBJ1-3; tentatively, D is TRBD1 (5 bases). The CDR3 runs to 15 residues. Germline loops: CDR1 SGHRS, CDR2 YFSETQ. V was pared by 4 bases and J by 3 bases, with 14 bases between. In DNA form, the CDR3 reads TGCGCCAGCAGCCCAATCACAGGTTTTGGAAACACCATATATTTT. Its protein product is CASSPITGFGNTIYF.

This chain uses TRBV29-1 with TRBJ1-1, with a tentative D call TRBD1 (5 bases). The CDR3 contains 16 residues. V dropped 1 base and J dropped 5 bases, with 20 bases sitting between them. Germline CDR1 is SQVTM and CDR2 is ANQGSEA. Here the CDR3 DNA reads TGCAGCGTTGAAGGTTCTACCGGGGCCATTTGGACTGAAGCTTTCTTT. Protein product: CSVEGSTGAIWTEAFF. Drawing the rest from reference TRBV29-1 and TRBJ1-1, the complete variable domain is SAVISQKPSRDICQRGTSLTIQCQVDSQVTMMFWYRQQPGQSLTLIATANQGSEATYESGFVIDKFPISRPNLTFSTLTVSNMSPEDSSIYLCSVEGSTGAIWTEAFFGQGTRLTVV.

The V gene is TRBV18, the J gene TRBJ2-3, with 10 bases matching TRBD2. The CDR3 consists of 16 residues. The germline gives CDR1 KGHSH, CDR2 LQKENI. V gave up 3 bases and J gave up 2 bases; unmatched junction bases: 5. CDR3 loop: CASSPNLAGVTDTQYF. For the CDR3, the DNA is TGTGCCAGCTCACCTAATCTAGCGGGAGTCACAGATACGCAGTATTTT.

CDR3 nucleotide sequence: TGTGCCAGCAGCTCCCCCGTGGCAACTAATGAAAAACTGTTTTTT. Protein sequence: CASSSPVATNEKLFF. The rearrangement joins TRBV7-8 to TRBJ1-4; no firm D call. The CDR3 consists of 15 residues. V lost 4 bases and J lost 0, with 9 bases in between. The V gene's germline CDR1 is SGHVS and CDR2 FQNEAQ.